One and the same sample provided the 30 T cell receptor beta chains below, sequenced in a study of blood T cell repertoires in COVID-19 (dated by TCRdb to 2019 to 2021). Libraries were constructed by the immunoSEQ multiplex PCR assay. TCRdb provides this immuneACCESS table in a form limited to in-frame rearrangements. Some clones are lacking; in checked studies, under half of them reflect an unresolved V gene, and why the rest are absent is not known. This sample holds approximately 320,000 clones; around 90% were observed only once. The ten largest clones represent around 9.3% of the sample. Sample: PBMCs or T cells enriched from blood (not recorded which). The receptors derive from a woman under 30 who had recovered from COVID-19.

CDR3 sequence (DNA): TGTGCCAGCAGCCCTCGGTTGGGGGCGGACTATGGCTACACCTTC. Translated, it gives CASSPRLGADYGYTF. The rearrangement links TRBV6-2 or TRBV6-3 to TRBJ1-2; perhaps TRBD1 as D (6 bases). There are 15 residues in the CDR3. The germline V gene encodes CDR1 MNHEY and CDR2 SVGEGT. V was shortened by 6 bases and J by 3 bases, with 17 bases between the two germline ends.

The V gene is TRBV7-2, the J gene TRBJ2-2; D is unresolved. Trimming removed 1 base from V and 2 bases from J, with 5 bases in between. Germline CDR1 is SGHTA and CDR2 is FQGNSA. CDR3 length: 14 amino acids. The CDR3 region has the DNA TGTGCCAGCAGCTTAGGCTACAACACCGGGGAGCTGTTTTTT. It translates to CASSLGYNTGELFF.

The rearrangement uses TRBV7-2 and TRBJ2-1; the D is unclear. This CDR3 comprises 13 residues. Trimming shortened V by 3 bases and J by 4 bases, and 7 bases separated the two germline ends. Germline lookup yields CDR1 SGHTA and CDR2 FQGNSA. In DNA, the CDR3 is TGTGCCAGCAGCTTTTCCCAGTACAATGAGCAGTTCTTC. It specifies CASSFSQYNEQFF.

This sequence joins TRBV29-1 and TRBJ1-1; D remains unclear. The CDR3 loop spans 10 amino acids. In germline, CDR1 is SQVTM, CDR2 ANQGSEA. V gave up 5 bases and J gave up 8 bases, with 9 bases separating them. This CDR3 reads CSVNSAEAFF. CDR3 bases: TGCAGCGTTAATAGCGCCGAAGCTTTCTTT. Based on the CDR3 plus reference TRBV29-1 and TRBJ1-1, the full variable domain is SAVISQKPSRDICQRGTSLTIQCQVDSQVTMMFWYRQQPGQSLTLIATANQGSEATYESGFVIDKFPISRPNLTFSTLTVSNMSPEDSSIYLCSVNSAEAFFGQGTRLTVV.

The sample holds one count of this clone. The rearrangement links TRBV18 to TRBJ1-1; D gene uncertain. In germline, CDR1 is KGHSH, CDR2 LQKENI. V lost 0 bases and J 0 bases, leaving 8 bases between the germline ends. The CDR3 loop spans 15 amino acids. In nucleotides, the CDR3 is TGTGCCAGCTCACCACCCTTGAGGGTGAACACTGAAGCTTTCTTT. It translates to CASSPPLRVNTEAFF.

For this clone: Other DNA sequences in this specimen translate into the identical CDR3. The V and J genes are TRBV28 and TRBJ1-1; no definite D call. V was cut by 3 bases and J by 6 bases, with 11 bases left in between. From germline, CDR1 is MDHEN and CDR2 SYDVKM. This CDR3 region has 13 residues. The CDR3 DNA follows: TGTGCCAGCAGTTTGGGCAGGCGGGCTGAAGCTTTCTTT. It encodes CASSLGRRAEAFF.

This rearrangement joins TRBV19 to TRBJ2-7; tentatively, D is TRBD1 (6 bases). V dropped 0 bases and J dropped 2 bases, with 20 bases sitting between them. The CDR3 runs 18 residues. Germline loops: CDR1 LNHDA, CDR2 SQIVND (reference sequence). Here the CDR3 DNA reads TGTGCCAGTAGTATAGATTCAACGTTACAGGGTATACCCTACGAGCAGTACTTC. Residues: CASSIDSTLQGIPYEQYF.

The chain couples TRBV6-5 to TRBJ2-1, with 7 positions matching TRBD1. With 3 bases clipped from V and 0 bases from J, the junction kept 2 bases outside the gene matches. Germline CDR1 reads MNHEY; CDR2 reads SVGAGI. CDR3 length: 15 amino acids. CDR3 in DNA: TGTGCCAGCAGTTATTCAGGGGGCTCCTACAATGAGCAGTTCTTC. Its protein product is CASSYSGGSYNEQFF.

The chain combines TRBV28 with TRBJ2-5, with 11 bases matching TRBD1. Germline-derived CDR1 and CDR2 are MDHEN and SYDVKM. V lost 5 bases and J lost 3; bases outside the gene matches: 8. The CDR3 covers 16 residues. The CDR3 spells CASSQGQGASEETQYF. In DNA, the CDR3 is TGTGCCAGCAGTCAAGGACAGGGGGCTTCAGAAGAGACCCAGTACTTC. Full variable domain (rest looked up from reference TRBV28 and TRBJ2-5): DVKVTQSSRYLVKRTGEKVFLECVQDMDHENMFWYRQDPGLGLRLIYFSYDVKMKEKGDIPEGYSVSREKKERFSLILESASTNQTSMYLCASSQGQGASEETQYFGPGTRLLVL.

The chain employs TRBV11-2 and TRBJ2-1, with 11 bases fitting TRBD2. This CDR3 has 18 residues. With 4 bases clipped from V and 4 bases from J, the junction kept 12 bases outside the gene matches. Germline CDR1 SGHAT, CDR2 FQNNGV. Here the CDR3 reads CASSYTSGGLTPYNEQFF. As DNA, the CDR3 is TGTGCCAGCAGCTATACTAGCGGGGGCCTTACCCCTTACAATGAGCAGTTCTTC.

The chain couples TRBV10-3 to TRBJ1-1; TRBD1 is a possible D gene (5 bases). CDR3 length: 15 residues. Trimming shortened V by 0 bases and J by 6 bases, and 14 bases separated the two germline ends. Germline values: CDR1 ENHRY, CDR2 SYGVKD. CDR3 nucleotide sequence: TGTGCCATCAGTGAGTCCCCGCAAGGGGTCGCTGAAGCTTTCTTT. The encoded protein is CAISESPQGVAEAFF.

This clone was detected once. The chain couples TRBV4-2 to TRBJ1-4, with D perhaps matching TRBD1 (6 bases). The CDR3 runs 17 residues. Trimming stripped 0 bases from V and 8 bases from J, with 19 bases between. The germline V gene has CDR1 LGHNA and CDR2 YNFKEQ. CDR3 nucleotides: TGTGCCAGCAGCCAAGACGGCCCAGGCAGGGGAGGGGAAAAACTGTTTTTT. Translated, it gives CASSQDGPGRGGEKLFF.

The chain has TRBV19 and TRBJ2-1, with 7 bases matching TRBD2. Germline loops: CDR1 LNHDA, CDR2 SQIVND (reference sequence). The CDR3 spans 17 residues. V lost 8 bases to trimming and J lost 0 bases; unmatched junction nucleotides: 13. As DNA, the CDR3 is TGTGCCAGTCAACCGGTGGGAGGGGAAAGCTCCTACAATGAGCAGTTCTTC. It codes for CASQPVGGESSYNEQFF.

The gene calls are TRBV29-1 and TRBJ1-1; 10 bases agree with TRBD1. The CDR3 covers 14 residues. With 1 base clipped from V and 7 bases from J, the junction kept 6 bases outside the gene matches. Germline CDR1 reads SQVTM; CDR2 reads ANQGSEA. The CDR3 is CSVEGRQGAGEAFF. As DNA, the CDR3 is TGCAGCGTTGAAGGGAGACAGGGGGCGGGTGAAGCTTTCTTT.

V gene TRBV7-3 combines with J gene TRBJ1-1; D unclear. The ends were cut back, 1 base at V and 4 bases at J, with 10 bases in the middle. Germline lookup yields CDR1 SGHTA and CDR2 FQGTGA. This CDR3 has 14 amino acids. The CDR3 sequence: CASSLNNRGTEAFF. CDR3 nucleotides: TGTGCCAGCAGCTTAAATAATCGGGGCACTGAAGCTTTCTTT.

This sequence joins TRBV28 and TRBJ1-4; possibly TRBD1 for D (6 bases). This CDR3 spans 13 amino acids. Germline V lookup: CDR1 MDHEN, CDR2 SYDVKM. The V and J ends lost 5 bases and 5 bases respectively, with 9 bases between them. The chain's CDR3 is CASSPQGNEKLFF. Here the CDR3 DNA reads TGTGCCAGCAGTCCGCAGGGGAATGAAAAACTGTTTTTT. Combining the CDR3 with reference TRBV28 and TRBJ1-4 gives the whole variable domain DVKVTQSSRYLVKRTGEKVFLECVQDMDHENMFWYRQDPGLGLRLIYFSYDVKMKEKGDIPEGYSVSREKKERFSLILESASTNQTSMYLCASSPQGNEKLFFGSGTQLSVL.

The chain combines TRBV27 with TRBJ2-1; D remains unclear. Trimming pared 1 base from V and 6 bases from J, leaving 10 bases between. The CDR3 runs 14 residues. Germline loops: CDR1 MNHEY, CDR2 SMNVEV (reference sequence). The DNA for the CDR3 is TGTGCCAGCAGTTTATATAGTAGCAGCAATGAGCAGTTCTTC. This sequence encodes CASSLYSSSNEQFF.

This clone has just one count. The V and J genes are TRBV19 and TRBJ1-1; tentatively, D is TRBD1 (5 bases). The CDR3 is 14 residues long. Germline loops: CDR1 LNHDA, CDR2 SQIVND (reference sequence). V was cut by 2 bases and J by 1 base, with 8 bases left in between. CDR3 amino acids: CASSIQTGNTEAFF. The DNA for the CDR3 is TGTGCCAGTAGTATACAAACAGGGAACACTGAAGCTTTCTTT. The variable domain in full, completed from reference TRBV19 and TRBJ1-1, reads DGGITQSPKYLFRKEGQNVTLSCEQNLNHDAMYWYRQDPGQGLRLIYYSQIVNDFQKGDIAEGYSVSREKKESFPLTVTSAQKNPTAFYLCASSIQTGNTEAFFGQGTRLTVV.

This clone is a singleton in its sample. The V and J genes are TRBV5-5 and TRBJ1-5; 7 positions match TRBD1. CDR1 and CDR2 from the germline V gene are SGHKS and YYEKEE (reference sequence). With V trimmed by 0 bases and J by 4 bases, 4 bases remained unmatched. CDR3 length: 15 amino acids. The CDR3 reads CASSLVGTVNQPQHF. The CDR3 DNA reads TGTGCCAGCAGCTTGGTAGGGACAGTGAATCAGCCCCAGCATTTT.

The chain combines TRBV7-2 with TRBJ2-1; 7 bases align to TRBD1. V was clipped by 1 base and J by 0 bases; unmatched bases: 6. The V gene's germline CDR1 is SGHTA and CDR2 FQGNSA. This CDR3 spans 17 amino acids. The CDR3 region has the DNA TGTGCCAGCAGCTTAGGAGGGGGCGAGAACTCCTACAATGAGCAGTTCTTC. Protein: CASSLGGGENSYNEQFF.

The V and J genes are TRBV3-1 (or the pseudogene TRBV3-2) and TRBJ1-1; 8 positions agree with TRBD1. The J segment lost 2 bases and the V segment lost 4 bases, leaving 6 bases of the junction unmatched. Germline V gives CDR1 LGHDT, CDR2 YNNKEL (reference sequence). The CDR3 has 15 amino acids. The CDR3 spells CASSPWTGTNTEAFF. In DNA form, the CDR3 reads TGTGCCAGCAGCCCCTGGACAGGGACCAACACTGAAGCTTTCTTT.

A single count supports this clone. This chain uses TRBV7-2 with TRBJ1-2, with D possibly matching TRBD1 (5 bases). This CDR3 is 13 amino acids long. Germline loops: CDR1 SGHTA, CDR2 FQGNSA. V lost 0 bases and J lost 4, with 6 bases in between. As DNA, the CDR3 is TGTGCCAGCAGCTTAGCGGGACTCTATGGCTACACCTTC. Translation: CASSLAGLYGYTF.

The CDR3 is CASSQGTPWGGQNIQYF. Written as DNA, the CDR3 is TGCGCCAGCAGCCAAGGAACCCCCTGGGGGGGGCAAAACATTCAGTACTTC. The genes are TRBV4-1 and TRBJ2-4, with a tentative D call TRBD2 (7 bases). The CDR3 spans 17 residues. Trimming cost V 1 base and J 5 bases, with 18 bases left between them. Looked up from germline, CDR1 is MGHRA and CDR2 is YSYEKL.

The rearrangement uses TRBV28 and TRBJ2-3, with TRBD1 identical over 7 bases. This CDR3 region has 15 residues. J gave up 9 bases and V 4 bases, and 13 bases lay outside the gene matches. CDR1 MDHEN and CDR2 SYDVKM come from the germline V gene. CDR3 in DNA: TGTGCCAGCAGTTCAACCATTTGGACGGGACAGACGCAGTATTTT. The encoded protein is CASSSTIWTGQTQYF. The full variable domain, with the rest looked up from reference TRBV28 and TRBJ2-3, is DVKVTQSSRYLVKRTGEKVFLECVQDMDHENMFWYRQDPGLGLRLIYFSYDVKMKEKGDIPEGYSVSREKKERFSLILESASTNQTSMYLCASSSTIWTGQTQYFGPGTRLTVL.

The chain recombines TRBV2 with TRBJ1-2; 9 bases agree with TRBD1. The CDR3 covers 14 residues. V dropped 3 bases and J dropped 8; count of bases not matched to a gene: 7. Looked up from germline, CDR1 is SNHLY and CDR2 is FYNNEI. CDR3 sequence (DNA): TGTGCCAGCAGTGAGGAACAGGGGGCGTCGGGCTACACCTTC. It is translated as CASSEEQGASGYTF.

This clone was recorded a few times. The chain has TRBV27 and TRBJ1-1; 7 bases match TRBD1. V shed 5 bases and J 0 bases; nucleotides not matched to a gene: 9. Germline lookup yields CDR1 MNHEY and CDR2 SMNVEV (reference sequence). The CDR3 consists of 16 residues. The DNA for the CDR3 is TGTGCCAGCAGTGCAAGAGGACAGGTTTTGAACACTGAAGCTTTCTTT. This encodes CASSARGQVLNTEAFF.

This clone was detected only once. The CDR3 loop reads CASSEKGRGLTEAFF. For the CDR3, the DNA is TGTGCCAGCAGCGAAAAGGGCAGGGGGCTCACTGAAGCTTTCTTT. The V call is TRBV7-2, the J call TRBJ1-1, with 8 bases that match TRBD1. Germline lookup yields CDR1 SGHTA and CDR2 FQGNSA. Germline trimming cut 5 bases from V and 4 bases from J; bases unmatched to any gene: 9. The CDR3 is made up of 15 amino acids.

The V gene is TRBV7-6, the J gene TRBJ1-1; possible D gene TRBD1, 6 bases. The ends were cut back, 7 bases at V and 2 bases at J, with 11 bases in the middle. Germline CDR1 SGHVS, CDR2 FNYEAQ. The CDR3 spans 13 residues. The CDR3 region has the DNA TGTGCCAGCAAATGGGGGCCCAACACTGAAGCTTTCTTT. Its protein product is CASKWGPNTEAFF.

This chain connects TRBV9 to TRBJ2-2; D possibly corresponds to TRBD1 (5 bases). Per germline, CDR1 SGDLS and CDR2 YYNGEE. V was shortened by 4 bases and J by 3 bases, with 19 bases between the two germline ends. This CDR3 spans 17 amino acids. This CDR3 is CASSPQPPTVYTGELFF. Written as DNA, the CDR3 is TGTGCCAGCAGCCCCCAACCCCCGACAGTCTACACCGGGGAGCTGTTTTTT. Full variable domain (rest looked up from reference TRBV9 and TRBJ2-2): DSGVTQTPKHLITATGQRVTLRCSPRSGDLSVYWYQQSLDQGLQFLIQYYNGEERAKGNILERFSAQQFPDLHSELNLSSLELGDSALYFCASSPQPPTVYTGELFFGEGSRLTVL.

The gene calls are TRBV7-3 and TRBJ2-7, with 7 nucleotides matching TRBD1. Germline V gives CDR1 SGHTA, CDR2 FQGTGA. The CDR3 is made up of 16 amino acids. The junction had 12 bases not matched to a gene; V was cut back by 5 bases and J by 2 bases. CDR3 DNA sequence: TGTGCCAGCAGCCCACCCTCGGGGACAGTCGCCTACGAGCAGTACTTC. Translated, it gives CASSPPSGTVAYEQYF.